This passage covers 18 T cell receptor beta chains from one sample sequenced in a study of OX40 agonist ivuxolimab in advanced cancers. Library prep was done by the immunoSEQ multiplex PCR assay. What TCRdb holds here is the immuneACCESS table cut down to in-frame rearrangements. Part of the clones is not present; checked against another copy, under half of the missing clones reflect an unresolved V gene, and the others are unexplained. The sample table contains about 64,000 clones; only one count was recorded for around four fifths of them. Together, the top ten hold approximately 9.8% of the sample. Sample: CD4+ or CD8+ T cells sorted from blood, taken in a trial of the OX40 agonist ivuxolimab. The receptors come from an adult with an advanced solid tumor such as melanoma, head and neck, liver or kidney cancer.

V and J are TRBV19 and TRBJ2-1, with D uncertain. V was clipped by 0 bases and J by 10 bases, with 4 bases between them. Per the germline V gene, CDR1 is LNHDA and CDR2 is SQIVND (reference sequence). CDR3 size: 11 residues. The CDR3 nucleotides are TGTGCCAGTAGTATAGAATGGGAGCAGTTCTTC. As protein: CASSIEWEQFF.

The V gene is TRBV7-8, the J gene TRBJ2-1; 13 bases align to TRBD2. J gave up 8 bases and V 2 bases, and 3 bases lay outside the gene matches. CDR1 is SGHVS, CDR2 FQNEAQ, per germline. The CDR3 sequence is 15 residues long. The CDR3 DNA sequence: TGTGCCAGCAGCTTACGACTAGCGGGGGGCGATGAGCAGTTCTTC. Translated, it gives CASSLRLAGGDEQFF. Drawing the rest from reference TRBV7-8 and TRBJ2-1, the complete variable domain is GAGVSQSPRYKVAKRGQDVALRCDPISGHVSLFWYQQALGQGPEFLTYFQNEAQLDKSGLPSDRFFAERPEGSVSTLKIQRTQQEDSAVYLCASSLRLAGGDEQFFGPGTRLTVL.

This sequence joins TRBV28 and TRBJ2-3; D unclear. V was clipped by 5 bases and J by 0 bases, with 9 bases between them. The CDR3 is made up of 14 amino acids. Germline CDR1 and CDR2: MDHEN and SYDVKM. As DNA, the CDR3 is TGTGCCAGCAGTCCACAGCCTAGCACAGATACGCAGTATTTT. Translation: CASSPQPSTDTQYF.

The genes are TRBV7-2 and TRBJ2-7, with 9 nucleotides matching TRBD1. The CDR3 totals 15 residues. Trimming removed 2 bases from V and 5 bases from J; junction bases left unmatched: 7. CDR1 and CDR2 from the germline V gene are SGHTA and FQGNSA. The CDR3 DNA reads TGTGCCAGCAGCTTAACTAGACAGGGGGTCAACGAGCAGTACTTC. Its protein product is CASSLTRQGVNEQYF.

This sequence joins TRBV29-1 and TRBJ2-7; 13 bases are shared with TRBD2. This CDR3 has 14 amino acids. Germline CDR1 SQVTM, CDR2 ANQGSEA. J gave up 3 bases and V 6 bases, and 5 bases lay outside the gene matches. The CDR3 bases are TGCAGCGTCCTCGGACTAGCGGGAGTCTACGAGCAGTACTTC. Its translation is CSVLGLAGVYEQYF.

The chain carries TRBV30 and TRBJ2-5; 14 bases align to TRBD2. The junction had 5 bases not matched to a gene; V was cut back by 0 bases and J by 5 bases. The CDR3 runs 16 residues. In germline, CDR1 is GTSNPN, CDR2 SVGIG (reference sequence). This chain's CDR3 is CAWSVTTSGRGETQYF. The DNA of the CDR3 is TGTGCCTGGAGTGTTACGACTAGCGGGAGGGGGGAGACCCAGTACTTC.

This rearrangement joins TRBV7-2 to TRBJ1-2, with a tentative D call TRBD1 (5 bases). This CDR3 is 14 amino acids long. Looked up from germline, CDR1 is SGHTA and CDR2 is FQGNSA. The V and J ends lost 5 bases and 4 bases respectively, with 14 bases between them. CDR3 region: CASSLAPGGYGYTF. The CDR3 DNA reads TGTGCCAGCAGCCTCGCACCCGGGGGCTATGGCTACACCTTC.

The CDR3 loop is CACGPGAETQYF. The DNA of the CDR3 is TGTGCCTGTGGTCCGGGGGCTGAGACCCAGTACTTC. The rearrangement uses TRBV30 and TRBJ2-5; the D call may be TRBD1 or TRBD2 (6 bases each). CDR1 and CDR2 from the germline V gene are GTSNPN and SVGIG (reference sequence). The CDR3 consists of 12 residues. Deletions cut 6 bases from V and 5 bases from J, with 13 bases between.

V is TRBV2 and J is TRBJ2-5, with a tentative D call TRBD1 (5 bases). This CDR3 is 15 amino acids long. The V end was cut by 0 bases, the J end by 3 bases, with 11 bases between. The germline V gene encodes CDR1 SNHLY and CDR2 FYNNEI. In DNA, the CDR3 is TGTGCCAGCAGTGAAGCGTTAGTCAGGGAAGAGACCCAGTACTTC. It codes for CASSEALVREETQYF.

The chain couples TRBV25-1 to TRBJ2-6; 7 nucleotides match TRBD1. CDR3 length equals 16 residues. Germline CDR1 is MGHDK and CDR2 is SYGVNS. The V and J ends lost 7 bases and 1 base, in that order; junction bases with no gene match: 7. CDR3 DNA: TGTGCCAGCACCAGGGACAGCAAGTCTGGGGCCAACGTCCTGACTTTC. Its protein product is CASTRDSKSGANVLTF.

V gene TRBV5-5 combines with J gene TRBJ2-7; 8 nucleotides align to TRBD1. Unmatched junction bases numbered 11, after V lost 4 bases and J lost 5 bases. From germline, CDR1 is SGHKS and CDR2 YYEKEE (reference sequence). The CDR3 extends over 15 amino acids. CDR3 residues: CASSRYSTGVDEQYF. CDR3 sequence (DNA): TGTGCCAGCAGCCGATATTCGACAGGGGTCGACGAGCAGTACTTC.

This chain joins TRBV7-9 and TRBJ2-7; D remains unclear. This CDR3 is 14 amino acids long. V was cut by 1 base and J by 5 bases, with 12 bases left in between. The V gene's germline CDR1 is SEHNR and CDR2 FQNEAQ (reference sequence). The CDR3 spells CASSLVEWPDEQYF. The CDR3 region has the DNA TGTGCCAGCAGCTTAGTTGAGTGGCCGGACGAGCAGTACTTC. The complete variable domain, with remaining parts taken from reference TRBV7-9 and TRBJ2-7, reads DTGVSQNPRHKITKRGQNVTFRCDPISEHNRLYWYRQTLGQGPEFLTYFQNEAQLEKSRLLSDRFSAERPKGSFSTLEIQRTEQGDSAMYLCASSLVEWPDEQYFGPGTRLTVT.

The chain recombines TRBV6-6 with TRBJ1-1; no firm D call. Germline loops: CDR1 MNHNY, CDR2 SVGAGI (reference sequence). The CDR3 consists of 14 residues. Trimming removed 2 bases at V and 3 bases at J, with 10 bases between. The CDR3 region has the DNA TGTGCCAGCAGTTACGGTGAGAAGTACACTGAAGCTTTCTTT. This encodes CASSYGEKYTEAFF.

J is TRBJ1-2 and V is TRBV29-1; a possible D gene is TRBD1 (5 bases). The V end lost 0 bases, the J end lost 4 bases, and 9 bases lay between the germline ends. The V gene's germline CDR1 is SQVTM and CDR2 ANQGSEA. CDR3 length: 13 amino acids. CDR3 loop: CSVEEGRSYGYTF. The CDR3 coding sequence is TGCAGCGTTGAAGAGGGGCGGAGCTATGGCTACACCTTC.

This chain uses TRBV18 with TRBJ2-1; 9 bases fit TRBD2. The V segment lost 3 bases and the J segment 5 bases; nucleotides outside the gene matches: 2. CDR3 length equals 14 residues. The germline CDR1 and CDR2 sequences are KGHSH and LQKENI. The CDR3 protein is CASSPASGNNEQFF. DNA for the CDR3: TGTGCCAGCTCACCTGCTAGCGGGAACAATGAGCAGTTCTTC.

The V call is TRBV20-1, the J call TRBJ1-1, with D perhaps matching TRBD1 (5 bases). V lost 6 bases, J lost 9 bases, and 14 bases lay in between. Germline loops: CDR1 DFQATT, CDR2 SNEGSKA (reference sequence). The CDR3 is 11 residues long. CDR3 amino acids: CSATQGEKAFF. DNA of the CDR3: TGCAGTGCCACCCAGGGTGAAAAAGCTTTCTTT.

J is TRBJ1-6 and V is TRBV4-2; 9 bases align to TRBD1. Unmatched junction bases numbered 5, after V lost 4 bases and J lost 10 bases. The length of the CDR3 is 14 residues. Germline CDR1 is LGHNA and CDR2 is YNFKEQ. In DNA, the CDR3 is TGTGCCAGCAGCCCACGGGACAGGGCGTCACCCCTCCACTTT. Its translation: CASSPRDRASPLHF.

The CDR3 sequence is CASSFQDRVNRPQHF. The CDR3 DNA follows: TGTGCCAGCAGTTTCCAGGACAGGGTCAACCGGCCCCAGCATTTT. V gene TRBV28 combines with J gene TRBJ1-5; 8 nucleotides match TRBD1. V trimming: 3 bases; J trimming: 9 bases; junction bases outside the gene matches: 10. Germline V gene data show CDR1 as MDHEN and CDR2 as SYDVKM. The length of the CDR3 is 15 residues.